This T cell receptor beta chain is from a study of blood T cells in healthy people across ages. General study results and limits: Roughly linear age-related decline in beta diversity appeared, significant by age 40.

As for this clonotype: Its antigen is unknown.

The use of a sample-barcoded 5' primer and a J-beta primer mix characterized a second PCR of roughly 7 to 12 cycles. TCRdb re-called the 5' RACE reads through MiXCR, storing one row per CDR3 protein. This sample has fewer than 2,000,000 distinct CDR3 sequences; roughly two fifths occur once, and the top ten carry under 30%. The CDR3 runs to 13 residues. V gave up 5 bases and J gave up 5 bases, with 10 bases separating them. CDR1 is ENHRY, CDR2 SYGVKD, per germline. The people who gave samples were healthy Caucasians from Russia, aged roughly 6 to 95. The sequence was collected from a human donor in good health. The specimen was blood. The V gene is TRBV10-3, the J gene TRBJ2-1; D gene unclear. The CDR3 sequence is CAISWAPDNEQFF. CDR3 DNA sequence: TGTGCCATCAGTTGGGCCCCTGACAATGAGCAGTTCTTC.